This T cell receptor (beta chain) was sequenced for a study of OX40 agonist ivuxolimab in advanced cancers. Profiling relied on immunoSEQ multiplex PCR, and the TCRdb table lists in-frame clones only, not all of them. The sample shows 58,000 or so clones, roughly 83% of them seen only once. This clone occurred a few times. Its specificity is unknown. V was cut by 2 bases and J by 4 bases, with 9 bases left in between. The CDR3 runs 13 residues. From germline, CDR1 is SQVTM and CDR2 ANQGSEA. Findings of the study overall: Individuals who were partial responders at 0.1-3.0 mg/kg had clonal expansion that ranked among the lowest.

This TCR was sampled from an adult with an advanced solid tumor such as melanoma, head and neck, liver or kidney cancer. The input for sequencing was CD4+ or CD8+ T cells sorted from blood, taken in a trial of the OX40 agonist ivuxolimab. The rearrangement links TRBV29-1 to TRBJ1-5, with D unclear. CDR3 sequence reads: CSVESGTNQPQHF. CDR3 bases: TGCAGCGTTGAATCTGGCACTAATCAGCCCCAGCATTTT.